The 14 T cell receptor beta chains below were found in one sample sequenced in a study of glioma-infiltrating T cells (dated by TCRdb to about 2016). TCRdb names Illumina MiSeq as the instrument used. The iRepertoire nested amplicon-rescue multiplex PCR (arm-PCR) platform was used to amplify TCR alpha and beta CDR3 regions from RNA. Using fastp trimming at Q25 and MiXCR clonotype assembly, TCRdb reanalyzed the public sequencing data and kept in-frame beta chains. Duplicate CDR3 protein sequences are folded into a single record with the most common DNA and genes. This sample holds more than 110,000 distinct CDR3 sequences; approximately 40% were observed only once. The top ten constitute 15% to 25% of the sample. The sample consisted of glioma tissue, nonneoplastic brain tissue, or PBMCs (not recorded which). The receptors stem from a human donor with low-grade glioma or glioblastoma, undergoing nonglioma brain surgery, or in good health (not recorded which).

By share, this clonotype counts as medium-sized. The V gene is TRBV6-1, the J gene TRBJ1-1, with unresolved D. From germline, CDR1 is MNHNS and CDR2 SASEGT. The CDR3 totals 13 residues. V was trimmed by 8 bases and J by 1 base, leaving 11 bases between them. CDR3 sequence (DNA): TGTGCCAGCTCCGGGCTCCCGAACACTGAAGCTTTCTTT. Translating it yields CASSGLPNTEAFF.

This clonotype occurred a few times. The V and J genes are TRBV27 and TRBJ2-1; TRBD1 matches 8 bases. V shed 2 bases, J shed 2 bases, and the junction held 2 bases outside the gene matches. This CDR3 has 15 residues. CDR1 and CDR2 (germline): MNHEY, SMNVEV (reference sequence). CDR3 protein: CASSLDRGPYNEQFF. The CDR3 coding sequence is TGTGCCAGCAGTTTAGACAGGGGTCCCTACAATGAGCAGTTCTTC.

This clonotype was counted many times. The V gene is TRBV6-1, the J gene TRBJ2-3; TRBD2 matches at 11 bases. Germline V gene sequence: CDR1 MNHNS, CDR2 SASEGT. V was pared by 5 bases and J by 5 bases, with 3 bases of the junction left unmatched. The CDR3 totals 14 residues. The CDR3 loop is CASSRTSGGDTQYF. The CDR3 DNA follows: TGTGCCAGCAGTCGAACTAGCGGGGGAGATACGCAGTATTTT.

The chain couples TRBV20-1 to TRBJ2-7, with a tentative D call TRBD1 (6 bases). Trimming took off 8 bases at V and 3 bases at J, with 17 bases between the two ends. This CDR3 has 13 residues. Germline CDR1 and CDR2: DFQATT and SNEGSKA (reference sequence). The CDR3 loop reads CSTVGGSVYEQYF. The DNA for the CDR3 is TGCAGTACAGTAGGGGGTTCCGTCTACGAGCAGTACTTC.

The genes are TRBV6-1 and TRBJ2-7; no firm D call. Per germline, CDR1 MNHNS and CDR2 SASEGT. This CDR3 is 12 amino acids long. V shed 6 bases and J shed 2 bases, with 8 bases lying between them. CDR3 bases: TGTGCCAGCAGCTTCGACACCTACGAGCAGTACTTC. Protein: CASSFDTYEQYF.

V usage is TRBV7-9 and J usage is TRBJ1-5, with TRBD1 identical over 9 bases. Germline V gives CDR1 SEHNR, CDR2 FQNEAQ (reference sequence). V lost 3 bases to trimming and J lost 15 bases; unmatched junction nucleotides: 6. There are 12 residues in the CDR3. CDR3 amino acids: CASSFSGTGLHF. The CDR3 DNA reads TGTGCCAGCAGCTTCTCCGGGACAGGGTTGCATTTT.

This clonotype was recorded only once. The gene calls are TRBV20-1 and TRBJ2-1; D not certain. Trimming shortened V by 2 bases and J by 6 bases, and 14 bases separated the two germline ends. CDR1 is DFQATT and CDR2 is SNEGSKA in the germline V gene (reference sequence). The CDR3 extends over 14 amino acids. CDR3 bases: TGCAGTGCTAGACCCTCAGGACGACGCAATGAGCAGTTCTTC. As protein: CSARPSGRRNEQFF.

In regard to this clonotype: An end of the junction does not agree with germline; a read error may underlie this. This chain links TRBV10-3 with TRBJ1-1; D is possibly TRBD1 (6 bases). The CDR3 has 15 amino acids. In germline, CDR1 is ENHRY, CDR2 SYGVKD. As DNA, the CDR3 is TGTGTCATCAGTGTCGCTCTACAGGGGAACACTGAAGCTTTCTTT. Translation: CVISVALQGNTEAFF.

This rearrangement joins TRBV24-1 to TRBJ2-3, with 10 bases identical to TRBD2. Germline CDR1 KGHDR, CDR2 SFDVKD. The junction had 3 bases not matched to a gene; V was cut back by 3 bases and J by 4 bases. The CDR3 is 15 residues long. This CDR3 reads CATSDKRGGSDTQYF. The CDR3 DNA reads as TGTGCCACCAGTGATAAGCGGGGGGGATCAGATACGCAGTATTTT.

The chain employs TRBV29-1 and TRBJ2-5; the D gene is possibly TRBD2 (7 bases). The length of the CDR3 is 15 residues. Germline V CDR1 and CDR2: SQVTM, ANQGSEA. V gave up 3 bases and J gave up 2 bases, with 16 bases separating them. The DNA for the CDR3 is TGCAGCGTTGACGGTTGGGAGGGGGGACAAGAGACCCAGTACTTC. This gives the protein CSVDGWEGGQETQYF. Supplemented by reference TRBV29-1 and TRBJ2-5, the full variable domain reads SAVISQKPSRDICQRGTSLTIQCQVDSQVTMMFWYRQQPGQSLTLIATANQGSEATYESGFVIDKFPISRPNLTFSTLTVSNMSPEDSSIYLCSVDGWEGGQETQYFGPGTRLLVL.

This chain links TRBV7-2 with TRBJ2-7; tentatively, D is TRBD1 (5 bases). The CDR3 extends over 14 amino acids. Trimming cost V 4 bases and J 3 bases, with 13 bases left between them. The germline CDR1 and CDR2 sequences are SGHTA and FQGNSA. The CDR3 coding sequence is TGTGCCAGCAGCTCACTCCTGGGGCACTACGAGCAGTACTTC. Amino acids: CASSSLLGHYEQYF.

This chain joins TRBV2 and TRBJ2-5, with D possibly being TRBD2 (6 bases). The CDR3 contains 14 residues. V was clipped by 6 bases and J by 3 bases, with 14 bases between them. CDR1 is SNHLY, CDR2 FYNNEI, per germline. CDR3 DNA: TGTGCCAGCAGCCCGCCGGGACTCAAAGAGACCCAGTACTTC. This gives the protein CASSPPGLKETQYF. Combining the CDR3 with reference TRBV2 and TRBJ2-5 gives the whole variable domain EPEVTQTPSHQVTQMGQEVILRCVPISNHLYFYWYRQILGQKVEFLVSFYNNEISEKSEIFDDQFSVERPDGSNFTLKIRSTKLEDSAMYFCASSPPGLKETQYFGPGTRLLVL.

The J gene is TRBJ2-7, the V gene TRBV7-9; a weak D match, TRBD1 (5 bases). The CDR3 is 16 amino acids. V dropped 4 bases and J dropped 5 bases, with 21 bases sitting between them. Germline V gene sequence: CDR1 SEHNR, CDR2 FQNEAQ (reference sequence). The CDR3 loop reads CASSSTLRVSIDEQYF. The CDR3 region has the DNA TGTGCCAGCAGCTCAACTCTCAGGGTTTCGATCGACGAGCAGTACTTC.

This sequence joins TRBV4-1 and TRBJ2-7, with D uncertain. This CDR3 is built from 14 residues. V was cut by 0 bases and J by 1 base, with 7 bases left in between. Germline loops: CDR1 MGHRA, CDR2 YSYEKL. Here the CDR3 reads CASSQDGLSYEQYF. The CDR3 coding sequence is TGCGCCAGCAGCCAAGACGGGTTATCCTACGAGCAGTACTTC.